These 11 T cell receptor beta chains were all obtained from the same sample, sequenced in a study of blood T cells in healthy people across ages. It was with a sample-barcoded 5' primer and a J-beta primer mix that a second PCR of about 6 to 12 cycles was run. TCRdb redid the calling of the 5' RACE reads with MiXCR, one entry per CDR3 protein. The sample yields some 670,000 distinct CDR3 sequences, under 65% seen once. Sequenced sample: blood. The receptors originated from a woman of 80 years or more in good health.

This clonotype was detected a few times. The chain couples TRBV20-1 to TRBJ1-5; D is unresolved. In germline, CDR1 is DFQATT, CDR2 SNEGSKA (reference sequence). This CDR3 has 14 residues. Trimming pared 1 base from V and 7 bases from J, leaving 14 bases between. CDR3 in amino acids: CSARGWKGEQPQHF. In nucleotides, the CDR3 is TGCAGTGCTAGAGGGTGGAAGGGAGAGCAGCCCCAGCATTTT.

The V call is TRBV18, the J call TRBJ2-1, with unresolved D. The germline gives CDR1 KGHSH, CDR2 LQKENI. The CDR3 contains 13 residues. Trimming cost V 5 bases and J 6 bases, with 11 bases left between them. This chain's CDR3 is CASSSLDTNEQFF. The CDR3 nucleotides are TGTGCCAGCTCATCGCTAGATACCAATGAGCAGTTCTTC.

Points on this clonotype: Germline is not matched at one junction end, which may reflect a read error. CDR3 DNA sequence: TGCAGTGCGAGAGCTGCGGGGGGTGAAAAACTGTTTTTT. Protein product: CSARAAGGEKLFF. This sequence joins TRBV20-1 and TRBJ1-4; perhaps TRBD1 as D (5 bases). Looked up from germline, CDR1 is DFQATT and CDR2 is SNEGSKA (reference sequence). The CDR3 sequence is 13 residues long.

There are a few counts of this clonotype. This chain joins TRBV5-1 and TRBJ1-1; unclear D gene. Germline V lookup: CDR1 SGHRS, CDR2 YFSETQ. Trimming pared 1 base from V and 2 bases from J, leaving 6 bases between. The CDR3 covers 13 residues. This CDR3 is CASSLNSNTEAFF. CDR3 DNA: TGCGCCAGCAGCTTGAACAGTAACACTGAAGCTTTCTTT.

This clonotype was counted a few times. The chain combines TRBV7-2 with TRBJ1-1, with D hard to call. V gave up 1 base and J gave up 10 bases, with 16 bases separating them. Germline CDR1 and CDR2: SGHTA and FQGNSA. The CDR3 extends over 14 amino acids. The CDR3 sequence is CASSLGWTDGGAFF. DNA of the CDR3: TGTGCCAGCAGCTTAGGATGGACGGACGGCGGAGCTTTCTTT.

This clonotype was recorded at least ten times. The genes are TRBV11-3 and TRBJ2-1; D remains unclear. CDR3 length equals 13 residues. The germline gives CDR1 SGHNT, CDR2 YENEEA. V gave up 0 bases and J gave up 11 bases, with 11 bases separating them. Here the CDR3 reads CASSLDSGTQQFF. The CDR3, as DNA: TGTGCCAGCAGCTTAGATTCAGGAACCCAGCAGTTCTTC.

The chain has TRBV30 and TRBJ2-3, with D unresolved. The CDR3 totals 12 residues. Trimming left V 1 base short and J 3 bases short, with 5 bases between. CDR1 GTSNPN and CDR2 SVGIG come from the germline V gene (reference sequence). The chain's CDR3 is CAWSGATDTQYF. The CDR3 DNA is TGTGCCTGGAGTGGAGCTACAGATACGCAGTATTTT.

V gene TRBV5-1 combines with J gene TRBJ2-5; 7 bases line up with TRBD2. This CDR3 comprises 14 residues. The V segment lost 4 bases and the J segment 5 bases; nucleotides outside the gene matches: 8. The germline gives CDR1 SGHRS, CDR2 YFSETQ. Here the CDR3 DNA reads TGCGCCAGCAGCGGCCCGGGACTACCGGAGACCCAGTACTTC. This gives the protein CASSGPGLPETQYF.

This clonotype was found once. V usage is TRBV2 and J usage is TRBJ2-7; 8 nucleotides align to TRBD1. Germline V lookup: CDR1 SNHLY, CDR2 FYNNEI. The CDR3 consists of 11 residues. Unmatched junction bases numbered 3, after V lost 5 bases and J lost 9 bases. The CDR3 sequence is CASSTGQGQYF. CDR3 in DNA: TGTGCCAGCAGTACCGGACAGGGGCAGTACTTC.

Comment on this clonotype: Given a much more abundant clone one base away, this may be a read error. In DNA form, the CDR3 reads TGTGCCAGCAGCAAAGGCGGGGGCATAGCCAAAAACATTCAGTACTTC. Its translation is CASSKGGGIAKNIQYF. This chain uses TRBV21-1 with TRBJ2-5; the table's D call, TRBD1, was not checked against the DNA. The J call may be wrong; the DNA end is better matched by TRBJ2-4. TRBV21-1 is a known pseudogene. The CDR3 contains 16 residues.

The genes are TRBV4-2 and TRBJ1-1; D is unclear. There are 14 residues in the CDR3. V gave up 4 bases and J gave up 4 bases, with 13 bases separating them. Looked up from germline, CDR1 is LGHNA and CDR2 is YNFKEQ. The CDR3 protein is CASSPTQEPTEAFF. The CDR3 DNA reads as TGTGCCAGCAGCCCCACCCAGGAGCCCACTGAAGCTTTCTTT.